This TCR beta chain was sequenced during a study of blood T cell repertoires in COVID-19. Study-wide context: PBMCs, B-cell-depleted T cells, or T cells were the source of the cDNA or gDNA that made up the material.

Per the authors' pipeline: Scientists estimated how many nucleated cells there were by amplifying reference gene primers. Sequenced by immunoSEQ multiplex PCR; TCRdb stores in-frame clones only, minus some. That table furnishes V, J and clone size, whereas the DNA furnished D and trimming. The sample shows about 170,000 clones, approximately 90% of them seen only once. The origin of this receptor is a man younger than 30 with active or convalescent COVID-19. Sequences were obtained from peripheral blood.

CDR3 DNA: TGTGCCAGCAGCTTCCGCGGGGTAGCCAAAAACATTCAGTACTTC. Translation gives CASSFRGVAKNIQYF. The rearrangement joins TRBV11-1 to TRBJ2-4; D perhaps matches TRBD2 (6 bases). Germline V gene lookup returns CDR1 SGHAT and CDR2 FQDESV (reference sequence). Trimming left V 3 bases short and J 0 bases short, with 9 bases between. The CDR3 has 15 amino acids. Full variable domain (outside the CDR3, taken from reference TRBV11-1 and TRBJ2-4): EAEVAQSPRYKITEKSQAVAFWCDPISGHATLYWYRQILGQGPELLVQFQDESVVDDSQLPKDRFSAERLKGVDSTLKIQPAELGDSAMYLCASSFRGVAKNIQYFGAGTRLSVL.